This record looks at one T cell receptor (beta chain) sequence and its context. A single record per CDR3 protein comes from TCRdb applying MiXCR to the 5' RACE reads. The data show some 180,000 distinct CDR3 sequences, with under 20% seen just once and approximately 4% held by the top ten. This entry is derived from a study of T-cell memory formation after mild COVID-19. The V end lost 2 bases, the J end lost 3 bases, and 7 bases lay between the germline ends. This CDR3 spans 13 amino acids. Germline CDR1 and CDR2: MNHEY and SVGAGI. The TCR was taken from a young man who had mild COVID-19 (a few samples of this study predate the infection). Cell type and time point are not known. The genes are TRBV6-5 and TRBJ2-5; D is ambiguous. Sequencing was done on a sample of PBMCs or a T cell subset sorted from them (not recorded which). This chain's CDR3 is CASSYGHKETQYF. CDR3 coding DNA: TGTGCCAGCAGTTACGGGCACAAAGAGACCCAGTACTTC.